These 25 T cell receptor beta chains came from one sample sequenced in a study of cytomegalovirus exposure and HLA in healthy donors. Some clones are missing from TCRdb's copy, which holds only in-frame ones; the method was immunoSEQ multiplex PCR. The sample shows roughly 350,000 clones, more than 80% of them seen only once. Sequencing used PBMCs. These receptors were collected from a woman aged 18-29 years in good health and CMV-seronegative.

A single count supports this clone. V usage is TRBV7-9 and J usage is TRBJ2-1; TRBD2 matches 9 bases. J gave up 4 bases and V 5 bases, and 12 bases lay outside the gene matches. This CDR3 contains 17 residues. The germline gives CDR1 SEHNR, CDR2 FQNEAQ (reference sequence). The CDR3 loop reads CASSPRVGAGGYNEQFF. The CDR3 nucleotides read TGTGCCAGCAGCCCGAGGGTAGGAGCGGGAGGTTACAATGAGCAGTTCTTC.

The chain carries TRBV28 and TRBJ2-7, with TRBD2 as a possible D gene (5 bases). Deletions cut 3 bases from V and 5 bases from J, with 26 bases between. The CDR3 spans 18 residues. Germline CDR1 MDHEN, CDR2 SYDVKM. The CDR3 loop reads CASSFGQGRGPSVDEQYF. For the CDR3, the DNA is TGTGCCAGCAGTTTTGGCCAAGGGAGAGGGCCATCGGTTGACGAGCAGTACTTC.

The rearrangement links TRBV13 to TRBJ2-1, with 8 bases fitting TRBD2. J lost 1 base, V lost 5 bases, and 7 bases had no gene match. The germline V gene has CDR1 PRHDT and CDR2 FYEKMQ (reference sequence). The CDR3 consists of 16 residues. CDR3: CASSDLLAGSYNEQFF. Here the CDR3 DNA reads TGTGCCAGCAGCGACCTCCTAGCGGGTTCCTACAATGAGCAGTTCTTC. The complete variable domain, with remaining parts taken from reference TRBV13 and TRBJ2-1, reads AAGVIQSPRHLIKEKRETATLKCYPIPRHDTVYWYQQGPGQDPQFLISFYEKMQSDKGSIPDRFSAQQFSDYHSELNMSSLELGDSALYFCASSDLLAGSYNEQFFGPGTRLTVL.

J is TRBJ1-3 and V is TRBV29-1; a possible D gene is TRBD1 (6 bases). Trimming cost V 4 bases and J 2 bases, with 12 bases left between them. In germline, CDR1 is SQVTM, CDR2 ANQGSEA. The CDR3 length is 14 residues. The CDR3 nucleotides read TGCAGCGTTGCACATCAGGGGACTGGAAACACCATATATTTT. This sequence encodes CSVAHQGTGNTIYF. The whole variable domain, filled in from reference TRBV29-1 and TRBJ1-3, reads SAVISQKPSRDICQRGTSLTIQCQVDSQVTMMFWYRQQPGQSLTLIATANQGSEATYESGFVIDKFPISRPNLTFSTLTVSNMSPEDSSIYLCSVAHQGTGNTIYFGEGSWLTVV.

V is TRBV6-1 and J is TRBJ1-1, with D perhaps TRBD1 (5 bases). With 4 bases removed from V and 1 base from J, the gap between germline ends came to 10 bases. This CDR3 is built from 14 residues. Germline assignment: CDR1 MNHNS and CDR2 SASEGT. The CDR3 DNA reads TGTGCCAGCAGTGCCTTCGGGGGGAACACTGAAGCTTTCTTT. This codes for CASSAFGGNTEAFF.

This clone was recorded once. The V and J genes are TRBV11-2 and TRBJ2-5; no definite D call. Germline CDR1 is SGHAT and CDR2 is FQNNGV. The ends were cut back, 0 bases at V and 7 bases at J, with 15 bases in the middle. The CDR3 runs to 15 residues. The CDR3 loop is CASSLDQRVLGTQYF. The CDR3 DNA reads as TGTGCCAGCAGCTTAGATCAGCGCGTATTGGGGACCCAGTACTTC. The full variable domain, with the rest looked up from reference TRBV11-2 and TRBJ2-5, is EAGVAQSPRYKIIEKRQSVAFWCNPISGHATLYWYQQILGQGPKLLIQFQNNGVVDDSQLPKDRFSAERLKGVDSTLKIQPAKLEDSAVYLCASSLDQRVLGTQYFGPGTRLLVL.

This chain joins TRBV4-3 and TRBJ2-1, with 11 positions matching TRBD2. The length of the CDR3 is 17 residues. CDR1 and CDR2 (germline): LGHNA, YSLEER. Trimming cost V 3 bases and J 7 bases; bases outside gene matches: 11. CDR3 DNA sequence: TGCGCCAGCAGCCACACCGCTACTAGCGGGAGCAGGAATGAGCAGTTCTTC. Encoded protein: CASSHTATSGSRNEQFF.

There are a few counts of this clone. The V call is TRBV7-3, the J call TRBJ1-2; the D gene is possibly TRBD1 (5 bases). CDR1 is SGHTA, CDR2 FQGTGA, per germline. The CDR3 loop spans 15 amino acids. V was shortened by 1 base and J by 0 bases, with 9 bases between the two germline ends. The CDR3 DNA reads TGTGCCAGCAGCTTAAGCAGGGTTACTAACTATGGCTACACCTTC. Its translation: CASSLSRVTNYGYTF.

This clone appeared a single time. This rearrangement joins TRBV29-1 to TRBJ2-7, with D tentatively TRBD1 (6 bases). The CDR3 length is 12 residues. Germline lookup yields CDR1 SQVTM and CDR2 ANQGSEA. The V end was cut by 1 base, the J end by 5 bases, with 9 bases between. CDR3 in DNA: TGCAGCGTTGAAGGAGGGACAAACGAGCAGTACTTC. This encodes CSVEGGTNEQYF.

This chain joins TRBV5-4 and TRBJ2-3; a weak D match, TRBD2 (5 bases). V lost 4 bases and J lost 0, with 15 bases in between. This CDR3 is built from 16 residues. The germline gives CDR1 SGHNT, CDR2 YYREEE (reference sequence). CDR3 DNA: TGTGCCAGCAGCGCCCGGGGTAAATTTAGCACAGATACGCAGTATTTT. This codes for CASSARGKFSTDTQYF.

The chain has TRBV5-6 and TRBJ2-2; D gene uncertain. Germline CDR1 and CDR2: SGHDT and YYEEEE. Trimming left V 4 bases short and J 1 base short, with 5 bases between. The CDR3 has 13 residues. The CDR3 reads CASSPGNTGELFF. The DNA of the CDR3 is TGTGCCAGCAGCCCGGGGAACACCGGGGAGCTGTTTTTT.

The chain links TRBV9 to TRBJ2-1, with 7 bases lining up with TRBD2. J gave up 9 bases and V 7 bases, and 7 bases lay outside the gene matches. Germline values: CDR1 SGDLS, CDR2 YYNGEE. The CDR3 runs 12 residues. The CDR3 bases are TGTGCCAGCGGACTAGGAGGTGGTGAGCAGTTCTTC. Translating gives CASGLGGGEQFF. The full variable domain, completed using reference TRBV9 and TRBJ2-1, is DSGVTQTPKHLITATGQRVTLRCSPRSGDLSVYWYQQSLDQGLQFLIQYYNGEERAKGNILERFSAQQFPDLHSELNLSSLELGDSALYFCASGLGGGEQFFGPGTRLTVL.

The chain recombines TRBV5-6 with TRBJ1-1; maybe TRBD1 (5 bases). This CDR3 comprises 15 residues. Trimming shortened V by 6 bases and J by 0 bases, and 15 bases separated the two germline ends. The germline CDR1 and CDR2 sequences are SGHDT and YYEEEE. The CDR3 DNA follows: TGTGCCAGCAACCGGGTGGGCAGGGTGAACACTGAAGCTTTCTTT. This codes for CASNRVGRVNTEAFF.

V gene TRBV4-3 combines with J gene TRBJ1-2; the D is unclear. Between the trimmed V and J ends, which lost 0 bases and 4 bases, there was a span of 9 bases. The germline V gene encodes CDR1 LGHNA and CDR2 YSLEER. The CDR3 length is 14 residues. This chain's CDR3 is CASSQESQIYGYTF. The CDR3 nucleotides are TGCGCCAGCAGCCAAGAGTCACAGATCTATGGCTACACCTTC.

The rearrangement links TRBV19 to TRBJ1-4, with TRBD1 identical over 7 bases. Germline V gene data show CDR1 as LNHDA and CDR2 as SQIVND (reference sequence). The CDR3 has 15 residues. Losses at the gene ends were 4 bases for V and 4 bases for J; bases not matched to a gene: 6. The DNA of the CDR3 is TGTGCCAGTAGTACCGACAGGGATTTTAATGAAAAACTGTTTTTT. It codes for CASSTDRDFNEKLFF.

The V gene is TRBV12-5, the J gene TRBJ2-3; 9 bases line up with TRBD1. Germline lookup yields CDR1 LGHNT and CDR2 FRNRAP. CDR3 length: 14 residues. Trimming at V came to 5 bases and at J to 6 bases, leaving 6 bases not matched to a gene. The CDR3 region is CASGPGQGLDTQYF. Written as DNA, the CDR3 is TGTGCTAGTGGTCCGGGACAGGGCCTCGATACGCAGTATTTT. Full variable domain (remainder filled in from reference TRBV12-5 and TRBJ2-3): DARVTQTPRHKVTEMGQEVTMRCQPILGHNTVFWYRQTMMQGLELLAYFRNRAPLDDSGMPKDRFSAEMPDATLATLKIQPSEPRDSAVYFCASGPGQGLDTQYFGPGTRLTVL.

The chain joins TRBV9 to TRBJ2-1; TRBD2 matches at 7 bases. The germline CDR1 and CDR2 sequences are SGDLS and YYNGEE. CDR3 length: 15 amino acids. V was pared by 2 bases and J by 2 bases, with 4 bases of the junction left unmatched. DNA for the CDR3: TGTGCCAGCAGCGTCTCCAGCGGGGCCTACAATGAGCAGTTCTTC. This codes for CASSVSSGAYNEQFF. The full variable domain, completed using reference TRBV9 and TRBJ2-1, is DSGVTQTPKHLITATGQRVTLRCSPRSGDLSVYWYQQSLDQGLQFLIQYYNGEERAKGNILERFSAQQFPDLHSELNLSSLELGDSALYFCASSVSSGAYNEQFFGPGTRLTVL.

The rearrangement uses TRBV29-1 and TRBJ2-7; 7 bases are a match to TRBD2. In germline, CDR1 is SQVTM, CDR2 ANQGSEA. Losses at the gene ends were 4 bases for V and 2 bases for J; bases not matched to a gene: 5. This CDR3 is built from 13 residues. The CDR3 loop is CSVVAGLTYEQYF. In nucleotides, the CDR3 is TGCAGCGTTGTAGCGGGCCTTACCTACGAGCAGTACTTC.

The chain couples TRBV2 to TRBJ1-3, with 7 bases matching TRBD1. Trimming cost V 7 bases and J 2 bases; bases outside gene matches: 2. Germline CDR1 SNHLY, CDR2 FYNNEI. This CDR3 has 13 amino acids. This chain's CDR3 is CASTGQPGNTIYF. The CDR3 nucleotides are TGTGCCAGCACGGGACAGCCTGGAAACACCATATATTTT.

The table lists this clone with a few counts. This rearrangement joins TRBV27 to TRBJ1-2, with 8 nucleotides matching TRBD1. The germline gives CDR1 MNHEY, CDR2 SMNVEV (reference sequence). J gave up 4 bases and V 6 bases, and 7 bases lay outside the gene matches. This CDR3 contains 14 residues. CDR3 DNA sequence: TGTGCCAGCAGGACCCGACAGGGGACCTATGGCTACACCTTC. Translated: CASRTRQGTYGYTF.

This clone was seen just once. The chain joins TRBV11-2 to TRBJ2-7; perhaps TRBD2 as D (6 bases). The CDR3 is made up of 17 amino acids. V was pared by 1 base and J by 4 bases, with 20 bases between. Germline V lookup: CDR1 SGHAT, CDR2 FQNNGV. The CDR3 DNA sequence: TGTGCCAGCAGCTTAGGGGAATCTAAGGCGGGAAGATACGAGCAGTACTTC. Protein sequence: CASSLGESKAGRYEQYF.

The V gene is TRBV27, the J gene TRBJ2-1, with TRBD2 matching over 9 bases. The CDR3 sequence is 16 residues long. Germline CDR1 MNHEY, CDR2 SMNVEV (reference sequence). After removal of 6 bases from V and 6 bases from J, the junction contained 12 bases not matched to a gene. The DNA for the CDR3 is TGTGCCAGCAGCCTGAGGTGGCGGGAGGGCGGCAATGAGCAGTTCTTC. Its translation: CASSLRWREGGNEQFF.

Comments on this clone: At one of its ends the junction is not consistent with the germline gene, which may arise from a read error. V is TRBV7-6 and J is TRBJ2-3, with no clear D. The CDR3 is 14 residues long. The germline V gene has CDR1 SGHVS and CDR2 FNYEAQ. For the CDR3, the DNA is TGTGCCAGCAGCGTAGCTGGAGTTACAGATACGCAGTATTTT. Residues: CASSVAGVTDTQYF.

The chain links TRBV28 to TRBJ1-1, with D possibly matching TRBD1 (5 bases). V lost 8 bases, J lost 0 bases, and 19 bases lay in between. CDR1 is MDHEN and CDR2 is SYDVKM in the germline V gene. The CDR3 sequence is 16 residues long. The CDR3 bases are TGTGCCAGCGCTCGTAGGAGGGGAACCATGAACACTGAAGCTTTCTTT. Its protein product is CASARRRGTMNTEAFF.

V usage is TRBV5-1 and J usage is TRBJ1-1; D is unclear. The CDR3 consists of 14 residues. Trimming removed 0 bases at V and 4 bases at J, with 10 bases between. CDR1 and CDR2 from the germline V gene are SGHRS and YFSETQ. For the CDR3, the DNA is TGCGCCAGCAGCTTGGGTCAGGATGTCACTGAAGCTTTCTTT. This translates into CASSLGQDVTEAFF. The full variable domain, its missing parts supplied by reference TRBV5-1 and TRBJ1-1, is KAGVTQTPRYLIKTRGQQVTLSCSPISGHRSVSWYQQTPGQGLQFLFEYFSETQRNKGNFPGRFSGRQFSNSRSEMNVSTLELGDSALYLCASSLGQDVTEAFFGQGTRLTVV.